Listed below are T cell receptor beta chains from one sample, sequenced in a study of T cells in Graves' hyperthyroidism and ophthalmopathy. One entry per CDR3 protein, called by TCRdb with MiXCR from the multiplex PCR reads. Of fewer than 900,000 distinct CDR3 sequences listed, 18% are singletons. Sequencing used blood. The receptors derive from a woman between 45 and 60 years old with Graves' hyperthyroidism that later progressed to Graves' ophthalmopathy. Both conserved end residues are part of each CDR3. D genes are given only for firm matches. Clone size appears in some rows only: once, few, many, or a class for an expanded clone.

>-|TRBV6-2/TRBV6-3|TRBJ1-5|many
TGTGCCAGCAGTTACGGGGGACACTACTATAGCAATCAGCCCCAGCATTTT
CASSYGGHYYSNQPQHF
>-|TRBV20-1|TRBJ2-4|many
TGCAGCGCACCCGACTTAGCCAAAAACATTCAGTACTTC
CSAPDLAKNIQYF
>TRBD2|TRBV3-1|TRBJ2-2|-
TGTGCCAGCAGGCCCGCTAGCGGGGTCCCCACCGGGGAGCTGTTTTTT
CASRPASGVPTGELFF
>TRBD2|TRBV6-1|TRBJ2-3|few
TGTGCCAGCAGTGAACTCTCGGGGGGGCAATATACGCAGTATTTT
CASSELSGGQYTQYF
>-|TRBV10-1|TRBJ1-4|-
TGCGCCAGCAGTGAAGACAGTAATGAAAAACTGTTTTTT
CASSEDSNEKLFF
>TRBD1|TRBV18|TRBJ2-4|-
TGTGCCAGTTCGACAGGGGGCAAGGCCAAAAACATTCAGTACTTC
CASSTGGKAKNIQYF
>TRBD1|TRBV2|TRBJ1-6|few
TGTGCCAGCACAATATCCAGGGACAGGAGGTCCCCCCTCCACTTT
CASTISRDRRSPLHF
>-|TRBV6-1|TRBJ2-1|-
TGTGCCAGCAATAAACTAGGGGAGAGCTCCTACAATGAGCAGTTCTTC
CASNKLGESSYNEQFF
>-|TRBV12-3/TRBV12-4|TRBJ1-3|many
TGTGCCAGCAGTTTGAGGGAGAGCATAAACACCATATATTTT
CASSLRESINTIYF
>-|TRBV7-2|TRBJ2-2|many
TGTGCCAGCAGCTTAGCACGGGCCGGGGAGCTGTTTTTT
CASSLARAGELFF
>TRBD1|TRBV3-1|TRBJ2-1|-
TGTGCCAGCAGCCAGCATTCGGAAAGAACAGGGGTTTACAATGAGCAGTTCTTC
CASSQHSERTGVYNEQFF
>-|TRBV5-1|TRBJ1-2|many
TGCGCCAGCAGCACCTCAGGGACGGAGGTTTATGGCTACACCTTC
CASSTSGTEVYGYTF
>TRBD1|TRBV2|TRBJ2-2|-
TGTGCCAGTACAGACAGGGGGCCGGTCGGGGAGCTGTTTTTT
CASTDRGPVGELFF
>-|TRBV18|TRBJ2-6|-
TGTGCCAGCAGACCGGACAGCTCTGGGGCCAACGTCCTGACTTTC
CASRPDSSGANVLTF
>TRBD1|TRBV10-2|TRBJ1-5|-
TGCGCCAGCAGTGCGGGGGACAGGGGTAATCAGCCCCAGCATTTT
CASSAGDRGNQPQHF